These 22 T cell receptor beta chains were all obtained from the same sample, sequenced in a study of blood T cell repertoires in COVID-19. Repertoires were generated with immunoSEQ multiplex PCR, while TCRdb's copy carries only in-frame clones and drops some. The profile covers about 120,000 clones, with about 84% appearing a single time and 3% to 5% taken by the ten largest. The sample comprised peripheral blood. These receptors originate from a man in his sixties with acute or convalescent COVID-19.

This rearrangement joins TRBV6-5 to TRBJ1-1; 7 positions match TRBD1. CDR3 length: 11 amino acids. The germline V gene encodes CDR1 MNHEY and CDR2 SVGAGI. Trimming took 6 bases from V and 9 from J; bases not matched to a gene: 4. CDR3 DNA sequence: TGTGCCAGCAGCCCAGGGGGTCAAGCTTTCTTT. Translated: CASSPGGQAFF.

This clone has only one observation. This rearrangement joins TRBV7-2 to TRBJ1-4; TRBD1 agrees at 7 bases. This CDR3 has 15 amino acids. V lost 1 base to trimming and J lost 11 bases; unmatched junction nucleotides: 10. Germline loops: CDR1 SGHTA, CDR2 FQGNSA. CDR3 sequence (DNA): TGTGCCAGCAGCTTAGGTCCACAGGGGCAGGGGAAACTGTTTTTT. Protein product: CASSLGPQGQGKLFF. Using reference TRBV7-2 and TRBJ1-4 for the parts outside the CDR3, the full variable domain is GAGVSQSPSNKVTEKGKDVELRCDPISGHTALYWYRQSLGQGLEFLIYFQGNSAPDKSGLPSDRFSAERTGGSVSTLTIQRTQQEDSAVYLCASSLGPQGQGKLFFGSGTQLSVL.

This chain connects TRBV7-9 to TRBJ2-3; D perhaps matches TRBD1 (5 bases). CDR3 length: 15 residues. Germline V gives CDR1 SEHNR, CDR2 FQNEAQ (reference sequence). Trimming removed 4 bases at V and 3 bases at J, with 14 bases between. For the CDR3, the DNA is TGTGCCAGCAGCTCCTCTTCAGGGTCGACAGATACGCAGTATTTT. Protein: CASSSSSGSTDTQYF.

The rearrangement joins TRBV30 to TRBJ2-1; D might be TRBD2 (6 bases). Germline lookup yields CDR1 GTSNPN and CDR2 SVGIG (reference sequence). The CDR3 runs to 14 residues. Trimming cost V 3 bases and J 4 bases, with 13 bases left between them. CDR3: CAWREAGTYNEQFF. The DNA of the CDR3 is TGTGCCTGGAGGGAGGCGGGAACATACAATGAGCAGTTCTTC.

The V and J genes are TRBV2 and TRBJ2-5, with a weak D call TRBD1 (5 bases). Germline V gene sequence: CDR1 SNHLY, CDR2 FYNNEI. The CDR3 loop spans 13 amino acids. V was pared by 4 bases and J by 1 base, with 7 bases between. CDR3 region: CASSGQFQETQYF. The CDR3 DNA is TGTGCCAGCAGTGGACAGTTCCAAGAGACCCAGTACTTC.

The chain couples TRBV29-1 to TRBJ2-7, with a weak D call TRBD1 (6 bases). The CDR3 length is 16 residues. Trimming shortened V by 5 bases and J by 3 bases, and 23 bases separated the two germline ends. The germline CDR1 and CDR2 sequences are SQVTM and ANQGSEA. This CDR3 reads CSVLGAGAGFLYEQYF. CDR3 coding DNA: TGCAGCGTTCTGGGGGCAGGTGCGGGTTTCCTCTACGAGCAGTACTTC.

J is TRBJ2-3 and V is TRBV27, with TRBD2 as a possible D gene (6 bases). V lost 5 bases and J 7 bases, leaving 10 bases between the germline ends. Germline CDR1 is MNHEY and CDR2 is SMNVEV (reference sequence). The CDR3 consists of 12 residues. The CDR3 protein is CASSPREHTQYF. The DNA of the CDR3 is TGTGCCAGCAGTCCCCGGGAGCATACGCAGTATTTT.

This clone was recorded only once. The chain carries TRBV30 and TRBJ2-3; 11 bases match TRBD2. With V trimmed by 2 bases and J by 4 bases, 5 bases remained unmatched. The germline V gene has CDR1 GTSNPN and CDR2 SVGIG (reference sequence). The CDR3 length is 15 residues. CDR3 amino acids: CAWSRVAGGPDTQYF. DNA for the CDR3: TGTGCCTGGAGTAGGGTAGCGGGAGGGCCAGATACGCAGTATTTT. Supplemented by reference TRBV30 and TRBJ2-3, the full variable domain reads SQTIHQWPATLVQPVGSPLSLECTVEGTSNPNLYWYRQAAGRGLQLLFYSVGIGQISSEVPQNLSASRPQDRQFILSSKKLLLSDSGFYLCAWSRVAGGPDTQYFGPGTRLTVL.

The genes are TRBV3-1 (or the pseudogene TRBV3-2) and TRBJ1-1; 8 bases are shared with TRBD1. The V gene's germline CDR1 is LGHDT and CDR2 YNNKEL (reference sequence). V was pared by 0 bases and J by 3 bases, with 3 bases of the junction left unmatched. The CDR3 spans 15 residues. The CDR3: CASSQDPQGDTEAFF. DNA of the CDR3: TGTGCCAGCAGCCAAGATCCACAGGGGGACACTGAAGCTTTCTTT.

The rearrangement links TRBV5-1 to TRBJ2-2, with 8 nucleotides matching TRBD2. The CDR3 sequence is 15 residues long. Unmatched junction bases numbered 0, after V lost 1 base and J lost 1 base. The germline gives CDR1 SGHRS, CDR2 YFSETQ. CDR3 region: CASSLSGGNTGELFF. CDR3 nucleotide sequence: TGCGCCAGCAGCTTGAGCGGGGGGAACACCGGGGAGCTGTTTTTT.

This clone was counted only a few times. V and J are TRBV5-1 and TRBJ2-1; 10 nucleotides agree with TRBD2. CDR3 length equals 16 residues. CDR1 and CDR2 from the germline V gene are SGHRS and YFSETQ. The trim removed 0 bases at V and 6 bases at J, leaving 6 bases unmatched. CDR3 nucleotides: TGCGCCAGCAGCTTGGATATCCTAGCGGGAGTCAATGAGCAGTTCTTC. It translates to CASSLDILAGVNEQFF.

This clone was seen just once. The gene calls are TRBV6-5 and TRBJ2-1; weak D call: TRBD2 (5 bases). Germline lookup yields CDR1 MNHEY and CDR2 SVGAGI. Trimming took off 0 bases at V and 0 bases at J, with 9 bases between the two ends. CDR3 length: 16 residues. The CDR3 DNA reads TGTGCCAGCAGTTACTCTAGCGCTCACTCCTACAATGAGCAGTTCTTC. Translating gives CASSYSSAHSYNEQFF.

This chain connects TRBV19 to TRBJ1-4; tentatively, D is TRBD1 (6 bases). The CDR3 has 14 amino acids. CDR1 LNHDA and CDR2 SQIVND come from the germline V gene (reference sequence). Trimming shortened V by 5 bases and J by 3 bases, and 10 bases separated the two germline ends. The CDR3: CASSPTGSNEKLFF. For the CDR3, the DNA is TGTGCCAGTAGTCCGACAGGCTCTAATGAAAAACTGTTTTTT.

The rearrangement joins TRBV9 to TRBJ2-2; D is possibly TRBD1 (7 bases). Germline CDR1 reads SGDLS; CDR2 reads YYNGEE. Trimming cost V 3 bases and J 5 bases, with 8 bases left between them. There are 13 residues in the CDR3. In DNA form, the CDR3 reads TGTGCCAGCAGCGCAGGGGGGACCGGGGAGCTGTTTTTT. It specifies CASSAGGTGELFF.

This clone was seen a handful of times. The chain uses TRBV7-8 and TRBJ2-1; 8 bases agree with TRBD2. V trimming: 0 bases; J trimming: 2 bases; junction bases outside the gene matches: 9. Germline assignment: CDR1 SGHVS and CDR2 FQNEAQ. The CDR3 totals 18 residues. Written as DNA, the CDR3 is TGTGCCAGCAGCTTAGCGGTCCTCCCGGGACTAGCCTACAATGAGCAGTTCTTC. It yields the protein CASSLAVLPGLAYNEQFF.

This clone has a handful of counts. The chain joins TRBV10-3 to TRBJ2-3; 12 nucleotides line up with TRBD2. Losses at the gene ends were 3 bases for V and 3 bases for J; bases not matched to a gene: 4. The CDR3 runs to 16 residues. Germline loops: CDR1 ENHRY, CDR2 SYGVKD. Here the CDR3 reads CAISEPTSGRTDTQYF. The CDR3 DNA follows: TGTGCCATCAGTGAACCCACTAGCGGGAGGACAGATACGCAGTATTTT.

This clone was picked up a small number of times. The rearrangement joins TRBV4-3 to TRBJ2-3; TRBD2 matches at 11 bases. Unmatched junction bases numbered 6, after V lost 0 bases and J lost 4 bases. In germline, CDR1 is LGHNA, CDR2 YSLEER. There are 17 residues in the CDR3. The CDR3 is CASSQDSGLAGSDTQYF. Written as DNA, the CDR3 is TGCGCCAGCAGCCAAGATTCCGGACTAGCGGGCTCAGATACGCAGTATTTT.

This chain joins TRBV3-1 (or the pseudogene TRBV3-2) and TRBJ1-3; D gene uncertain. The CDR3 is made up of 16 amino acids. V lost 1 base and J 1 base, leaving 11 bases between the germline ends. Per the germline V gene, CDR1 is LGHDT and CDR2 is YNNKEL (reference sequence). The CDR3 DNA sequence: TGTGCCAGCAGCCAAGGGTGGGGAGGATCTGGAAACACCATATATTTT. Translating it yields CASSQGWGGSGNTIYF.

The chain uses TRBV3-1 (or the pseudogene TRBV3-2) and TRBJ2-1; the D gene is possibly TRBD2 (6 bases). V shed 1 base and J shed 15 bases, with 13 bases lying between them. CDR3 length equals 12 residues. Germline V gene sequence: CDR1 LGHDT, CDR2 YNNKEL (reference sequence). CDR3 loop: CASSQVGGARFF. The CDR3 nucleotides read TGTGCCAGCAGCCAAGTGGGCGGGGCCCGGTTCTTC.

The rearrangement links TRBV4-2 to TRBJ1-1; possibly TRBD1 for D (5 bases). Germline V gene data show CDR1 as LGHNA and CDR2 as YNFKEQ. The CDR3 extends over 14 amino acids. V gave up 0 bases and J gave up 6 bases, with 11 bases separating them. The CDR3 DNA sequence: TGTGCCAGCAGCCAAGATTTGTCGGGGGCTGAAGCTTTCTTT. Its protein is CASSQDLSGAEAFF.

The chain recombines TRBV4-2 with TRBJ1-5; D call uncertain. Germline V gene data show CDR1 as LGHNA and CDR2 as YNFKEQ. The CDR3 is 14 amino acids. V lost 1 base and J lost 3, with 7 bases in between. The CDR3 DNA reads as TGTGCCAGCAGCCAAGCGGGGTTCAATCAGCCCCAGCATTTT. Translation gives CASSQAGFNQPQHF.

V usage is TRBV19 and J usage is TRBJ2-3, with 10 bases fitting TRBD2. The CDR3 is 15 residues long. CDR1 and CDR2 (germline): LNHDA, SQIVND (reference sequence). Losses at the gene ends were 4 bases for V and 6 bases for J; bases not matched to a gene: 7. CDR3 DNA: TGTGCCAGTAGTACTGGGACTAGCGTCTGGGATACGCAGTATTTT. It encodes CASSTGTSVWDTQYF.